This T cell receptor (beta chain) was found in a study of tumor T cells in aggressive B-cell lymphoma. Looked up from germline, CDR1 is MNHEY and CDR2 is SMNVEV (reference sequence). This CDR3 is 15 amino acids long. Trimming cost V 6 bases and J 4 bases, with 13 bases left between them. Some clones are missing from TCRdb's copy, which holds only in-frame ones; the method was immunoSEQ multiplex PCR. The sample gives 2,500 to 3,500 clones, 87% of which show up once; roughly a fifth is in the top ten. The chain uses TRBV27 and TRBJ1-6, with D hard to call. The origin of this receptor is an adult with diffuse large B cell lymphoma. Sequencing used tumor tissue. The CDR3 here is CASRKPPDYNSPLHF. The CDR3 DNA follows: TGTGCCAGCAGAAAACCCCCAGATTATAATTCACCCCTCCACTTT.